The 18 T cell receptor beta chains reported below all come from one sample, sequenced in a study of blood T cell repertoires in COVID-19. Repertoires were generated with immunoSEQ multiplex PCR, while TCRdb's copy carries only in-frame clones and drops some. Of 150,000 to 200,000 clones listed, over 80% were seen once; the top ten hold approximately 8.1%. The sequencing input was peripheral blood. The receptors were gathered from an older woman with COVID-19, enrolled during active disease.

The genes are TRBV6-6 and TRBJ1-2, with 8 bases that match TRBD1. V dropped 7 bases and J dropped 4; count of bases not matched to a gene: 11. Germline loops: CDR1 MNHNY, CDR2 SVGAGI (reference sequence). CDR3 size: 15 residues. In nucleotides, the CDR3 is TGTGCCAGCACCACATCTAGGACAGGGACCTATGGCTACACCTTC. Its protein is CASTTSRTGTYGYTF.

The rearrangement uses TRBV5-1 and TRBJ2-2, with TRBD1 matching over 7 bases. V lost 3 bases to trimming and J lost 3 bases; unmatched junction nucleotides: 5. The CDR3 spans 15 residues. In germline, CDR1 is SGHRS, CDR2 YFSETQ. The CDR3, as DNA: TGCGCCAGCAGCTCAGACAGGGCGGACACCGGGGAGCTGTTTTTT. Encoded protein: CASSSDRADTGELFF.

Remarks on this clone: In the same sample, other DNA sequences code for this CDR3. The CDR3, as DNA: TGTGCCAGCAGCGGGACAGGGGGCGGTGGAAACACCATATATTTT. Amino acids: CASSGTGGGGNTIYF. The rearrangement links TRBV9 to TRBJ1-3, with 11 bases lining up with TRBD1. This CDR3 spans 15 amino acids. The V gene's germline CDR1 is SGDLS and CDR2 YYNGEE. Unmatched junction bases numbered 2, after V lost 3 bases and J lost 3 bases.

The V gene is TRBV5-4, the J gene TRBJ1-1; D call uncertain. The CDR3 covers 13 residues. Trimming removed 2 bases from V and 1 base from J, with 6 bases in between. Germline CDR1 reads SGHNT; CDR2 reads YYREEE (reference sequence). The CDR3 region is CASSFNTNTEAFF. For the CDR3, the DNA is TGTGCCAGCAGCTTCAACACGAACACTGAAGCTTTCTTT.

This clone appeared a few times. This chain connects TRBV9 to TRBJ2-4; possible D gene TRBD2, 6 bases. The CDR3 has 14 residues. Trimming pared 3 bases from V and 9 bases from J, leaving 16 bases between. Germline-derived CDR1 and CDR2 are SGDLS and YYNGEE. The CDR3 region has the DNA TGTGCCAGCAGCGACCGGGGGTTCGCTGGCATTCAGTACTTC. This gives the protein CASSDRGFAGIQYF. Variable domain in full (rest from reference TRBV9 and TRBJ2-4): DSGVTQTPKHLITATGQRVTLRCSPRSGDLSVYWYQQSLDQGLQFLIQYYNGEERAKGNILERFSAQQFPDLHSELNLSSLELGDSALYFCASSDRGFAGIQYFGAGTRLSVL.

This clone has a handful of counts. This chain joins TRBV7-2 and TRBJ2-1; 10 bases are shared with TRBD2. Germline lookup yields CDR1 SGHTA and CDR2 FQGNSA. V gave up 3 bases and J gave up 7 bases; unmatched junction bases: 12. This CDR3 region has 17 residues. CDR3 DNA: TGTGCCAGCAGCTTCAGACTAGCGGGCTCCAAAGCGAATGAGCAGTTCTTC. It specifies CASSFRLAGSKANEQFF.

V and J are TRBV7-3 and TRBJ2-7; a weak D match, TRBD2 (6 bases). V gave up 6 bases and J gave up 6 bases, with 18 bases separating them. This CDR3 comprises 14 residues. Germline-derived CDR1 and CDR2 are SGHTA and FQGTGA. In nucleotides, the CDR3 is TGTGCCAGCAGTTACGACACCCTGGGAGGCGAGCAGTACTTC. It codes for CASSYDTLGGEQYF.

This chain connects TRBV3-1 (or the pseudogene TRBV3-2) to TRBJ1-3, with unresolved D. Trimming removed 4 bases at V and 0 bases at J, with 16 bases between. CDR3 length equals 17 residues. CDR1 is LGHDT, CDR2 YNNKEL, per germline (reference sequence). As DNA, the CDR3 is TGTGCCAGCAGCCCCCTCGCGCGGTCATCCTCTGGAAACACCATATATTTT. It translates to CASSPLARSSSGNTIYF.

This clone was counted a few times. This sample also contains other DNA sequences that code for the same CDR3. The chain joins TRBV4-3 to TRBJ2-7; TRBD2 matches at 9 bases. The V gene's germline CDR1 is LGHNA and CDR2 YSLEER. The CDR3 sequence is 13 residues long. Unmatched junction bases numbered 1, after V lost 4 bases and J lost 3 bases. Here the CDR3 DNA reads TGCGCCAGCAGCCTTAGCGGGAGCTACGAGCAGTACTTC. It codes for CASSLSGSYEQYF.

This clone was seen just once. The CDR3 nucleotides read TGTGCCAGCAGTGTAAGACAGGCCTTCCTCCACTTT. Residues: CASSVRQAFLHF. The chain joins TRBV2 to TRBJ1-6; a weak D match, TRBD1 (6 bases). CDR1 SNHLY and CDR2 FYNNEI come from the germline V gene. This CDR3 is 12 amino acids long. V shed 4 bases and J shed 15 bases, with 13 bases lying between them.

Written as DNA, the CDR3 is TGTGCCAGTAGGCGGACAGGGGGCGGTGAAAAACTGTTTTTT. This translates into CASRRTGGGEKLFF. V is TRBV19 and J is TRBJ1-4; 11 bases are shared with TRBD1. The CDR3 consists of 14 residues. The V segment lost 6 bases and the J segment 7 bases; nucleotides outside the gene matches: 4. Germline loops: CDR1 LNHDA, CDR2 SQIVND (reference sequence). The complete variable domain, with remaining parts taken from reference TRBV19 and TRBJ1-4, reads DGGITQSPKYLFRKEGQNVTLSCEQNLNHDAMYWYRQDPGQGLRLIYYSQIVNDFQKGDIAEGYSVSREKKESFPLTVTSAQKNPTAFYLCASRRTGGGEKLFFGSGTQLSVL.

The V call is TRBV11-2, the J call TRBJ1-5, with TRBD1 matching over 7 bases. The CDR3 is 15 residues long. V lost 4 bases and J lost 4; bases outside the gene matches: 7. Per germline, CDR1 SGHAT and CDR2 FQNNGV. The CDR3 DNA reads TGTGCCAGCAGCTCGGAGGGGGCAGGGAATCAGCCCCAGCATTTT. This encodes CASSSEGAGNQPQHF.

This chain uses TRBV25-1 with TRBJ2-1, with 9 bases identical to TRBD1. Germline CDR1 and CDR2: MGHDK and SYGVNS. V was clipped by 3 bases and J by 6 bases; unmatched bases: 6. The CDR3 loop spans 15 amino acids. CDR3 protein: CASSDPGQGGNEQFF. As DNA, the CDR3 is TGTGCCAGCAGTGACCCGGGACAGGGTGGCAATGAGCAGTTCTTC.

As DNA, the CDR3 is TGTGCCAGCAGCTTAAGGAGCGTGCGGGAGAACAATGAGCAGTTCTTC. Translation: CASSLRSVRENNEQFF. This chain links TRBV11-3 with TRBJ2-1, with TRBD2 matching over 7 bases. Trimming removed 2 bases from V and 5 bases from J; junction bases left unmatched: 9. Germline CDR1 SGHNT, CDR2 YENEEA. This CDR3 comprises 16 residues. The full variable domain, with the rest looked up from reference TRBV11-3 and TRBJ2-1, is EAGVVQSPRYKIIEKKQPVAFWCNPISGHNTLYWYLQNLGQGPELLIRYENEEAVDDSQLPKDRFSAERLKGVDSTLKIQPAELGDSAVYLCASSLRSVRENNEQFFGPGTRLTVL.

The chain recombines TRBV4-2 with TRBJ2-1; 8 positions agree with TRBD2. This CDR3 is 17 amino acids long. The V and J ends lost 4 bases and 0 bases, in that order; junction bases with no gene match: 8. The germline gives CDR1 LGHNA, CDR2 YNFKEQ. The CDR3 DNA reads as TGTGCCAGCAGCCCCTTTGAGCGGGGGAGCTCCTACAATGAGCAGTTCTTC. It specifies CASSPFERGSSYNEQFF.

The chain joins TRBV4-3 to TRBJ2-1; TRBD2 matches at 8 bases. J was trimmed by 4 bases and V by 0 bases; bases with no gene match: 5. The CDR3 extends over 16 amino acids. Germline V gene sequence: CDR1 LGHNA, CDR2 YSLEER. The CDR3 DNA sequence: TGCGCCAGCAGCCAAGATGCGAGCGGGAGTTACAATGAGCAGTTCTTC. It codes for CASSQDASGSYNEQFF.

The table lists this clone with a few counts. CDR3 sequence reads: CASSQAGGFQETQYF. CDR3 nucleotide sequence: TGTGCCAGCAGTCAAGCGGGGGGGTTCCAAGAGACCCAGTACTTC. The chain carries TRBV11-3 and TRBJ2-5; 10 nucleotides line up with TRBD2. The V segment lost 6 bases and the J segment 1 base; nucleotides outside the gene matches: 5. Germline CDR1 SGHNT, CDR2 YENEEA. The CDR3 has 15 residues.

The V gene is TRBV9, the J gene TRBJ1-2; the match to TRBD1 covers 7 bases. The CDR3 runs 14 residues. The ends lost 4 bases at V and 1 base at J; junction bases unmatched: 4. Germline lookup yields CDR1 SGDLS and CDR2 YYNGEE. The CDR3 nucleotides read TGTGCCAGCAGCCCAGGGGACAGTAACTATGGCTACACCTTC. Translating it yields CASSPGDSNYGYTF.